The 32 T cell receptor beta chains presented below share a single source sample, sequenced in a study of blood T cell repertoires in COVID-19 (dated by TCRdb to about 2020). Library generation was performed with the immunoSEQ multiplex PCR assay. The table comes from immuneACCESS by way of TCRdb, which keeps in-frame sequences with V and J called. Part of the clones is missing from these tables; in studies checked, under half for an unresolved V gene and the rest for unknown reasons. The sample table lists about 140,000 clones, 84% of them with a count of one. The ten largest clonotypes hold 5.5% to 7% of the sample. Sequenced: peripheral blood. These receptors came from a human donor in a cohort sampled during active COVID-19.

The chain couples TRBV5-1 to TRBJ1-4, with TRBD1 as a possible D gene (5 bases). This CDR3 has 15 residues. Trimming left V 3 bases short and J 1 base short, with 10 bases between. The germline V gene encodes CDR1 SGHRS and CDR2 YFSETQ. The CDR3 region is CASSYSGVTNEKLFF. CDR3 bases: TGCGCCAGCAGCTACTCGGGGGTAACTAATGAAAAACTGTTTTTT.

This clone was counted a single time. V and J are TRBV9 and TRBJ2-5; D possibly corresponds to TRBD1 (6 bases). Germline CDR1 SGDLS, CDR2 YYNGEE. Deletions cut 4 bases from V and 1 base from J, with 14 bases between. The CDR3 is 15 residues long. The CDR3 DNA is TGTGCCAGCAGCCTCAGCTGGGGGCGCCAAGAGACCCAGTACTTC. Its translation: CASSLSWGRQETQYF.

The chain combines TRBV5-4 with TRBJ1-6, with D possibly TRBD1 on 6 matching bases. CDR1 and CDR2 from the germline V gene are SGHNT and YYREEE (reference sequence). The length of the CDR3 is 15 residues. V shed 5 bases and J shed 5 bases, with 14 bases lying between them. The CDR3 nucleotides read TGTGCCAGCAGATTAGGGGGTGGAGATAATTCACCCCTCCACTTT. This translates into CASRLGGGDNSPLHF.

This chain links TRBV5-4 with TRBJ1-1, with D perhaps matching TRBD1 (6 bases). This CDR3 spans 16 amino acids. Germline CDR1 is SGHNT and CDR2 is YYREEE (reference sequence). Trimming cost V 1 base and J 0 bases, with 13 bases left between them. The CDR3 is CASSLSGGRLNTEAFF. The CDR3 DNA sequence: TGTGCCAGCAGCTTGAGCGGGGGCCGCCTGAACACTGAAGCTTTCTTT.

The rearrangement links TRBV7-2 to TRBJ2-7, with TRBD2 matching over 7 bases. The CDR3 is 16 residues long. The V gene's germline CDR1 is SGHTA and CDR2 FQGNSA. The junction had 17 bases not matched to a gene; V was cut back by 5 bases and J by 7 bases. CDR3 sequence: CASSLPSGGLGGEQYF. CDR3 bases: TGTGCCAGCAGCCTACCCTCGGGGGGTCTCGGTGGGGAGCAGTACTTC.

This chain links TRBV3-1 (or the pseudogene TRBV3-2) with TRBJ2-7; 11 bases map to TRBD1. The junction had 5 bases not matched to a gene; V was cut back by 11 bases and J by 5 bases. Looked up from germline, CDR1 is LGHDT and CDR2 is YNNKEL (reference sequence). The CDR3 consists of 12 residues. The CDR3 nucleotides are TGTGCCGGACAGGGGGCAATGGACGAGCAGTACTTC. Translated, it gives CAGQGAMDEQYF.

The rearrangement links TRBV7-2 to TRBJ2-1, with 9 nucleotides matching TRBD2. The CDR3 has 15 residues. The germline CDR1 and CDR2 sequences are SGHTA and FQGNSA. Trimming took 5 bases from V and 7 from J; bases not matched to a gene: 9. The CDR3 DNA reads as TGTGCCAGCAGCGGATGGGCGGGGGGGCTAAATGAGCAGTTCTTC. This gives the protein CASSGWAGGLNEQFF.

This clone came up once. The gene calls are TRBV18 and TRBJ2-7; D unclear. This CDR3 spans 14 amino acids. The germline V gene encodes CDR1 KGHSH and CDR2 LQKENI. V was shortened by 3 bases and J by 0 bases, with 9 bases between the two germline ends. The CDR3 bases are TGTGCCAGCTCACCTACGGAGAGCTCCTACGAGCAGTACTTC. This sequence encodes CASSPTESSYEQYF.

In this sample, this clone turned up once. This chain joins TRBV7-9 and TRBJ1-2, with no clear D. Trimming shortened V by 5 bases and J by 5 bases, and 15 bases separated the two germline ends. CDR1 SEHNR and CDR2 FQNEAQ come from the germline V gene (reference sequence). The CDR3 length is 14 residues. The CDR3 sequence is CASSLDGGRYGYTF. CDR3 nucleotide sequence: TGTGCCAGCAGCCTAGATGGCGGAAGGTATGGCTACACCTTC.

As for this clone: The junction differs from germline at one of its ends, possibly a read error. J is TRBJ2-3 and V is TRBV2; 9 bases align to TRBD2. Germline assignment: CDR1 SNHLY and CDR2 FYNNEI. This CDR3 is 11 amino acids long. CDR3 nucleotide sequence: TGTGCCAGCAGTGCCCCCGGGACTAGCTTTTTT. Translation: CASSAPGTSFF. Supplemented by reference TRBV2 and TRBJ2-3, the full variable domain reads EPEVTQTPSHQVTQMGQEVILRCVPISNHLYFYWYRQILGQKVEFLVSFYNNEISEKSEIFDDQFSVERPDGSNFTLKIRSTKLEDSAMYFCASSAPGTSFFGPGTRLTVL.

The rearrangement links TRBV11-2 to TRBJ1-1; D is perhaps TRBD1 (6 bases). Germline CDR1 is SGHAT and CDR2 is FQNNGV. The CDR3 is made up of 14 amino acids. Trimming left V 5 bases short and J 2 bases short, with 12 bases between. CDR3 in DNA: TGTGCCAGCAGCGGAGACAGGCTCAACACTGAAGCTTTCTTT. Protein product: CASSGDRLNTEAFF. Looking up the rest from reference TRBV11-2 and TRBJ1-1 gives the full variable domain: EAGVAQSPRYKIIEKRQSVAFWCNPISGHATLYWYQQILGQGPKLLIQFQNNGVVDDSQLPKDRFSAERLKGVDSTLKIQPAKLEDSAVYLCASSGDRLNTEAFFGQGTRLTVV.

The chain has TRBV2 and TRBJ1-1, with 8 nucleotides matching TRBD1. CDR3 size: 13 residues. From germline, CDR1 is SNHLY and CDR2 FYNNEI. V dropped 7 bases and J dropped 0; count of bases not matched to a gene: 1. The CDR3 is CASKDRVNTEAFF. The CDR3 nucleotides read TGTGCCAGCAAGGACAGGGTGAACACTGAAGCTTTCTTT.

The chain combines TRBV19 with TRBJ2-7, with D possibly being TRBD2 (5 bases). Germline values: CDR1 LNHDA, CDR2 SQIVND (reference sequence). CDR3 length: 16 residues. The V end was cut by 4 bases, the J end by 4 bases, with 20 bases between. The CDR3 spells CASSTTPGSYGYEQYF. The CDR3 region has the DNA TGTGCCAGTAGTACTACACCGGGAAGTTATGGGTACGAGCAGTACTTC.

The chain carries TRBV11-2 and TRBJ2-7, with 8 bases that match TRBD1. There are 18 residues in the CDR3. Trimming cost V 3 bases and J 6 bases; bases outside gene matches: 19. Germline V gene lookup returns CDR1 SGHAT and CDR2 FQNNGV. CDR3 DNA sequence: TGTGCCAGCAGCTTGGCCTGGCGGTCAGGGGGCCCGGTTGGCGAGCAGTACTTC. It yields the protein CASSLAWRSGGPVGEQYF.

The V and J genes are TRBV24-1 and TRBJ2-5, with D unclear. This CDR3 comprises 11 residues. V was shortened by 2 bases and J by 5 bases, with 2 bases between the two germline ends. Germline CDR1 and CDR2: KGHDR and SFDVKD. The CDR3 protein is CATSDSETQYF. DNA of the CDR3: TGTGCCACCAGTGATTCGGAGACCCAGTACTTC.

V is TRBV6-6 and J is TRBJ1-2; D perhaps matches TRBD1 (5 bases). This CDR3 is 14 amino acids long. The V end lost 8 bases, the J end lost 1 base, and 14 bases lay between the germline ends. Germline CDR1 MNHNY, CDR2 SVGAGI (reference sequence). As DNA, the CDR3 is TGTGCCAGCTCCAGGGCCGGAGATAACTATGGCTACACCTTC. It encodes CASSRAGDNYGYTF.

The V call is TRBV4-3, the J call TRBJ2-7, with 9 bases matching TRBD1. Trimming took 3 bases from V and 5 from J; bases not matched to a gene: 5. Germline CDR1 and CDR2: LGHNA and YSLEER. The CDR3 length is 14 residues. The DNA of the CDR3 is TGCGCCAGCAGCCACCGGACAGGGGCCCACGAGCAGTACTTC. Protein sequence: CASSHRTGAHEQYF.

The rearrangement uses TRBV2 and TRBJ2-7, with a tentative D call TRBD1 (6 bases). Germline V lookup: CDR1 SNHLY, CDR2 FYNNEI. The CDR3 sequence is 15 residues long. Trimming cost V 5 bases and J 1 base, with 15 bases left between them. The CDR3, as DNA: TGTGCCAGCAGTTTGGGGGCGGCGGAATCCTACGAGCAGTACTTC. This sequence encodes CASSLGAAESYEQYF.

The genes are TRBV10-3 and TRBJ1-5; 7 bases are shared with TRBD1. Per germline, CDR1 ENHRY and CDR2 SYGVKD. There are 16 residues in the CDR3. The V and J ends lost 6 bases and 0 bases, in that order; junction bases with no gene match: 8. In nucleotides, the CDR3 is TGTGCCATCAGCTTGGGACAGCCAGATAGCAATCAGCCCCAGCATTTT. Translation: CAISLGQPDSNQPQHF.

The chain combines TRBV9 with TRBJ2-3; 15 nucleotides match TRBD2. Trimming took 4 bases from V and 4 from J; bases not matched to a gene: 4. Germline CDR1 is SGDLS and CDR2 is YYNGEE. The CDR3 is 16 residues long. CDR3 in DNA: TGTGCCAGCAGCCTCGGACTAGCGGGGGGGTCAGATACGCAGTATTTT. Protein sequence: CASSLGLAGGSDTQYF.

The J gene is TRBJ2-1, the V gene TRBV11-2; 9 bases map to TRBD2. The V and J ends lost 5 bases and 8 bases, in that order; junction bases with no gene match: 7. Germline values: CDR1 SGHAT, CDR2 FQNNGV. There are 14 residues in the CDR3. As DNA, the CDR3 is TGTGCCAGCAGCAGTACTTTAGCGGGGGATGAGCAGTTCTTC. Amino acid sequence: CASSSTLAGDEQFF.

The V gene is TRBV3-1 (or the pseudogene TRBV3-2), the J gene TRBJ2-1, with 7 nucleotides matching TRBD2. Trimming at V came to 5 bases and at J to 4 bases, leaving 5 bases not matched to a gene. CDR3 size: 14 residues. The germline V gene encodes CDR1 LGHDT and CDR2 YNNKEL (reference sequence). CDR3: CASSFGGVYNEQFF. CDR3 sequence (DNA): TGTGCCAGCAGCTTTGGGGGGGTTTACAATGAGCAGTTCTTC.

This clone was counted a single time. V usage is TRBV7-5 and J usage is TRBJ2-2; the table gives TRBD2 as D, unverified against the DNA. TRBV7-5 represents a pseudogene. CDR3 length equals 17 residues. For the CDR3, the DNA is TGTGCCAGAAGCTGCGCTCTAAGACTCGCGAACACCGGGGAGCTGTTTTTT. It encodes CARSCALRLANTGELFF.

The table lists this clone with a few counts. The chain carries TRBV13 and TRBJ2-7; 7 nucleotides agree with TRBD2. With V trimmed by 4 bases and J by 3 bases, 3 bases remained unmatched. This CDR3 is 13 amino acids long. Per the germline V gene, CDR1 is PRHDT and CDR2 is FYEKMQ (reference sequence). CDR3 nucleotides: TGTGCCAGCAGCTACGGGACTAACTACGAGCAGTACTTC. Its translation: CASSYGTNYEQYF.

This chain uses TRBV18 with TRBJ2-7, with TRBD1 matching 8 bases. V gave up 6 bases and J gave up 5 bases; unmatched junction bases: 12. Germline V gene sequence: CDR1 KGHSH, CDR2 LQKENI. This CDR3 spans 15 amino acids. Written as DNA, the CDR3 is TGTGCCAGCTCGCAAACCTCAGGGGGCAGGGACGAGCAGTACTTC. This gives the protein CASSQTSGGRDEQYF. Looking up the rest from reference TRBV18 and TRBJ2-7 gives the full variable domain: NAGVMQNPRHLVRRRGQEARLRCSPMKGHSHVYWYRQLPEEGLKFMVYLQKENIIDESGMPKERFSAEFPKEGPSILRIQQVVRGDSAAYFCASSQTSGGRDEQYFGPGTRLTVT.

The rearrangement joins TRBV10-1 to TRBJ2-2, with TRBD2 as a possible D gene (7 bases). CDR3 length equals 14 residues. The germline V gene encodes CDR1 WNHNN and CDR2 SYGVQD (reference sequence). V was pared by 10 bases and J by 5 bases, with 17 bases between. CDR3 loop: CAIILRGGTGELFF. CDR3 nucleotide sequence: TGCGCCATTATACTCAGGGGAGGGACCGGGGAGCTGTTTTTT.

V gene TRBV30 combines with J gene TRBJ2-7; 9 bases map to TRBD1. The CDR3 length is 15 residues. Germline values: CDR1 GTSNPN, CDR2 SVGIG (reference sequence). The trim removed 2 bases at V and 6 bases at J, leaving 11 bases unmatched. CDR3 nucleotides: TGTGCCTGGAGTTTCTCCCGGGACAGGGAGGGCGAGCAGTACTTC. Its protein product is CAWSFSRDREGEQYF.

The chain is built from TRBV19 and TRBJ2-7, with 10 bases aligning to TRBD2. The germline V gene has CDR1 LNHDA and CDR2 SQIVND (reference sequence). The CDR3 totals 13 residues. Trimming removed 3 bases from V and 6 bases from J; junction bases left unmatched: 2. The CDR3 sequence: CASSMIAGGEQYF. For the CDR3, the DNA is TGTGCCAGTAGTATGATAGCGGGGGGCGAGCAGTACTTC.

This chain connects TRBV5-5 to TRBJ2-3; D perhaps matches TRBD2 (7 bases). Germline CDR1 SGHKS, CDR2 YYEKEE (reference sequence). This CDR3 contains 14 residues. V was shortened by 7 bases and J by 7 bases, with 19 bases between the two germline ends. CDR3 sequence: CASCPGGGINTQYF. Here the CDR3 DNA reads TGTGCCAGCTGCCCTGGGGGGGGCATAAATACGCAGTATTTT.

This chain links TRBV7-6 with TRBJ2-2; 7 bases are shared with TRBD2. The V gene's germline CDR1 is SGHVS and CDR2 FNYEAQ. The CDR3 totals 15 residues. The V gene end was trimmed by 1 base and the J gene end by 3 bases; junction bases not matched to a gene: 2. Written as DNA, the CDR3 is TGTGCCAGCAGCTTAGAGGGAGGGGACACCGGGGAGCTGTTTTTT. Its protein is CASSLEGGDTGELFF. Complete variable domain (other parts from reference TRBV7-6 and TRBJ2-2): GAGVSQSPRYKVTKRGQDVALRCDPISGHVSLYWYRQALGQGPEFLTYFNYEAQQDKSGLPNDRFSAERPEGSISTLTIQRTEQRDSAMYRCASSLEGGDTGELFFGEGSRLTVL.

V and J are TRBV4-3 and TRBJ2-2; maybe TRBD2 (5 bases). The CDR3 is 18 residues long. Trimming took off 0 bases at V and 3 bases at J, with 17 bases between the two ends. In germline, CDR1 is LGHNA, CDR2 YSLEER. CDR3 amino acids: CASSQEHSAAGDTGELFF. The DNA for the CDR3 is TGCGCCAGCAGCCAAGAACACAGCGCCGCCGGGGACACCGGGGAGCTGTTTTTT.

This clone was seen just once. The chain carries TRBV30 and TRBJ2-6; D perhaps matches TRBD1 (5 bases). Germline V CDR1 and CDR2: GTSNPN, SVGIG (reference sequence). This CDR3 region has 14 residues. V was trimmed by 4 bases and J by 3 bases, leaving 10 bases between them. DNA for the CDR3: TGTGCCTGGACCGAAACAGGTGGGGCCAACGTCCTGACTTTC. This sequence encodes CAWTETGGANVLTF.